This TCR beta chain was identified in a study of T cell changes during pregnancy in multiple sclerosis. Assay used: immunoSEQ multiplex PCR; TCRdb lists only in-frame clones, some missing. The sample records some 43,000 clones, 90% being singletons. Germline loops: CDR1 SEHNR, CDR2 FQNEAQ (reference sequence). The CDR3 has 14 residues. V was shortened by 5 bases and J by 4 bases, with 14 bases between the two germline ends. V is TRBV7-9 and J is TRBJ1-1; D is undetermined. The material sequenced was CD8+ T cells from peripheral blood mononuclear cells, taken in the first trimester of pregnancy. This clonotype originated in a female donor with multiple sclerosis, enrolled in a pregnancy study. CDR3 region: CASSQDGMVTEAFF. The CDR3 region has the DNA TGTGCCAGCAGCCAAGATGGCATGGTCACTGAAGCTTTCTTT.